The subject of this entry is one T cell receptor (beta chain). Its antigen is not yet known. HCMV-specific IgG was detected in serum with a commercial ELISA kit to determine HCMV serostatus. Peripheral blood mononuclear cells were isolated from blood by Ficoll density gradient centrifugation. The germline V gene (reference sequence) yields MNHNY for CDR1 and SVGAGI for CDR2. Reading from cysteine to phenylalanine, the CDR3 counts 17 amino acids. No DNA sequence was recorded. This specimen belongs to a study of T cells expressing NK-cell markers (dated by TCRdb to the early 2020s). About the full investigation: Several donors provided sorted CD3+CD56+NKG2C+, CD3+CD56+NKG2C- and CD3+CD56-NKG2C+ T-cell subsets, whose TCR beta-chain repertoires were profiled. Most of the eight sequenced donors were HCMV-seropositive and one was HCMV-seronegative. All eight donors whose samples were sequenced were randomly selected healthy volunteers, three of them men and five women. Libraries were sequenced as 2 x 150 bp reads on Illumina HiSeq 2000/2500, MiSeq or NextSeq. The investigation overall reported the following: In more than 5 donors, the dominant CD3+CD56+NKG2C+ clonotypes ranked among the top 10 CD8+ clonotypes, making up 1.0-7.0% of CD8+ T cells. Those dominant clonotypes were again the most abundant among CD3+CD56-NKG2C+ cells in a few donors, at roughly 25-60.1%. Whether the expanded NKG2C-expressing T cell clones were specific for HCMV antigens remained unclear.

TCRdb lists the instrument as Illumina HiSeq 2000. TCR beta cDNA libraries were prepared using 5'RACE template switching, which introduced a universal primer site and unique molecular identifiers. cDNA synthesis was primed from the TCR beta constant segment and was followed by two successive PCR amplification steps. The paper's processing steps were these. MIGEC handled demultiplexing of the reads and grouping by UMI, while MiTCR was used to assemble and quantify clonotypes. To exclude erroneous sequences, any TCR cDNA sequence not supported by at least two reads was discarded. The tcR package was used for downstream repertoire analysis, and clonotypes were matched across fractions by CDR3 nucleotide sequence plus V segment. VDJmatch was used to annotate antigen specificity against VDJdb, with one amino acid substitution in CDR3 permitted. Each entry corresponds to one CDR3 protein sequence from reads that TCRdb reprocessed, and DNA is not given. V and J calls and clone size were set by TCRdb, not the authors. This sample's table has entries for some 500,000 distinct CDR3 sequences. The ten most abundant clones make up 1.4% to 1.5% of the sample.

The sequencing sample was made of blood T cells: a sorted CD56 or NKG2C T cell subset, CD4+ or CD8+ T cells, or bulk PBMC T cells (not recorded which). This clonotype was obtained from a woman aged 45 to 65 in good health. Donor details come from another sample of the same person, matched by shared clones. This receptor chain uses TRBV6-6 and TRBJ2-3; TCRdb reports TRBD2, a call that lacks DNA to check it against. The CDR3 reads as follows: CASSPLMASGNTDTQYF.